This TCR beta chain stems from a study of blood T cell repertoires in COVID-19. For the study at large: PBMCs, B-cell-depleted T cells, or T cells were the source of the cDNA or gDNA that made up the material.

CDR3 length: 16 residues. Germline CDR1 SGHRS, CDR2 YFSETQ. The assay was immunoSEQ multiplex PCR, and TCRdb's table has in-frame clones only and misses some. The sample lists roughly 200,000 clones; over 75% were seen once. For this clone: One junction end does not reproduce the germline sequence, and a read error may be involved.

The clonotype was recovered from a man between 65 and 85 years old with active or convalescent COVID-19. The chain uses TRBV5-1 and TRBJ2-7, with TRBD1 identical over 7 bases. Material for sequencing was peripheral blood. Written as DNA, the CDR3 is TGCGTCAGCAGCGTGCGTCAAACCGGGACAGAGGCCGAGCAGTACTTC. Protein product: CVSSVRQTGTEAEQYF.